The 20 T cell receptor beta chains in this list originate from one sample, sequenced in a study of cytomegalovirus exposure and HLA in healthy donors. 60 Vbeta and 13 Jbeta primers were used in PCR. Assay used: immunoSEQ multiplex PCR; TCRdb lists only in-frame clones, some missing. The sample lists about 150,000 clones, 75% to 90% occurring once. The source material was PBMCs. The receptors come from a woman aged 30 to 39 in good health and CMV-seronegative.

This chain connects TRBV30 to TRBJ2-1; 13 bases line up with TRBD2. V lost 5 bases and J lost 16; bases outside the gene matches: 8. This CDR3 has 12 amino acids. Germline V lookup: CDR1 GTSNPN, CDR2 SVGIG (reference sequence). CDR3 in amino acids: CAWEGLAGVEFF. CDR3 nucleotide sequence: TGTGCCTGGGAAGGACTAGCGGGAGTAGAATTCTTC.

This sequence joins TRBV27 and TRBJ2-7; D might be TRBD2 (5 bases). V lost 4 bases and J 2 bases, leaving 18 bases between the germline ends. Germline assignment: CDR1 MNHEY and CDR2 SMNVEV (reference sequence). CDR3 length equals 16 residues. The CDR3 loop is CASSSSRGWETYEQYF. The CDR3 DNA is TGTGCCAGCAGTTCCTCCCGAGGGTGGGAGACCTACGAGCAGTACTTC.

The rearrangement links TRBV4-3 to TRBJ1-1, with unresolved D. Between the trimmed V and J ends, which lost 0 bases and 11 bases, there was a span of 16 bases. This CDR3 comprises 14 residues. CDR1 LGHNA and CDR2 YSLEER come from the germline V gene. CDR3 nucleotides: TGCGCCAGCAGCCAAGATACTCGGGGAGGGAATGCTTTCTTT. Encoded protein: CASSQDTRGGNAFF.

V gene TRBV18 combines with J gene TRBJ2-1; TRBD2 matches at 13 bases. The CDR3 covers 15 residues. The V and J ends lost 4 bases and 9 bases, in that order; junction bases with no gene match: 6. Looked up from germline, CDR1 is KGHSH and CDR2 is LQKENI. This CDR3 reads CASSLGTSGTGEQFF. CDR3 coding DNA: TGTGCCAGCTCACTTGGGACTAGCGGGACTGGTGAGCAGTTCTTC.

The J gene is TRBJ2-5, the V gene TRBV7-8; weak D call: TRBD1 (6 bases). The CDR3 sequence is 15 residues long. The ends were cut back, 0 bases at V and 5 bases at J, with 13 bases in the middle. Germline values: CDR1 SGHVS, CDR2 FQNEAQ. The CDR3 protein is CASSLASGARETQYF. The CDR3 bases are TGTGCCAGCAGCTTAGCTTCAGGGGCGCGGGAGACCCAGTACTTC.

Concerning this clone itself: The CDR3 end shows no conserved phenylalanine or tryptophan, and so a read error is likely. The DNA is omitted, as the CDR3 cannot be located on it reliably, and the CDR3 follows TCRdb's listing. The chain links TRBV6-5 to TRBJ2-7; the DNA was not compared with TRBD1, the D call given in the table. Looked up from germline, CDR1 is MNHEY and CDR2 is SVGAGI. The CDR3 numbers 9 amino acids, ends counted. CDR3 loop: CAGNRGRIL.

This chain links TRBV5-4 with TRBJ2-1; 14 bases match TRBD2. Per the germline V gene, CDR1 is SGHNT and CDR2 is YYREEE (reference sequence). V lost 3 bases and J lost 11; bases outside the gene matches: 4. CDR3 size: 14 residues. Written as DNA, the CDR3 is TGTGCCAGCAGCTCCGGGACTAGCGGGAGTAAGCAGTTCTTC. Amino acids: CASSSGTSGSKQFF. The full variable domain, with the rest looked up from reference TRBV5-4 and TRBJ2-1, is ETGVTQSPTHLIKTRGQQVTLRCSSQSGHNTVSWYQQALGQGPQFIFQYYREEENGRGNFPPRFSGLQFPNYSSELNVNALELDDSALYLCASSSGTSGSKQFFGPGTRLTVL.

This clone was detected only a few times. The chain has TRBV30 and TRBJ1-4; unclear D gene. The germline V gene encodes CDR1 GTSNPN and CDR2 SVGIG (reference sequence). V was shortened by 2 bases and J by 0 bases, with 7 bases between the two germline ends. This CDR3 contains 14 residues. CDR3 nucleotides: TGTGCCTGGAGTAGGACTGCAACTAATGAAAAACTGTTTTTT. Protein: CAWSRTATNEKLFF.

The chain combines TRBV5-1 with TRBJ2-7; weak D call: TRBD2 (5 bases). V was clipped by 1 base and J by 1 base, with 6 bases between them. The CDR3 loop spans 13 amino acids. CDR1 SGHRS and CDR2 YFSETQ come from the germline V gene. In DNA form, the CDR3 reads TGCGCCAGCAGCTTGACTAGTTCCTACGAGCAGTACTTC. Its translation is CASSLTSSYEQYF.

The chain combines TRBV18 with TRBJ2-1; 13 bases match TRBD2. This CDR3 has 15 residues. V lost 6 bases to trimming and J lost 5 bases; unmatched junction nucleotides: 4. Germline CDR1 is KGHSH and CDR2 is LQKENI. CDR3 protein: CASSPGTSGNNEQFF. DNA for the CDR3: TGTGCCAGCTCTCCCGGGACTAGCGGGAACAATGAGCAGTTCTTC.

This clone was counted between two and nine times. The chain employs TRBV6-1 and TRBJ2-3; D is ambiguous. V lost 6 bases to trimming and J lost 2 bases, with 12 bases between them. CDR3 length: 14 residues. Germline V lookup: CDR1 MNHNS, CDR2 SASEGT. The chain's CDR3 is CASRALVNTDTQYF. The CDR3 DNA sequence: TGTGCCAGCAGAGCTCTAGTCAACACAGATACGCAGTATTTT.

This chain connects TRBV25-1 to TRBJ2-1; D is uncertain. The germline V gene has CDR1 MGHDK and CDR2 SYGVNS. Trimming removed 2 bases at V and 4 bases at J, with 6 bases between. The length of the CDR3 is 13 residues. The CDR3 DNA reads TGTGCCAGCAGTGAACTGCGGTACAATGAGCAGTTCTTC. As protein: CASSELRYNEQFF.

The chain is built from TRBV18 and TRBJ2-7; 7 nucleotides agree with TRBD2. CDR1 is KGHSH and CDR2 is LQKENI in the germline V gene. With 0 bases clipped from V and 3 bases from J, the junction kept 2 bases outside the gene matches. The CDR3 covers 14 residues. The CDR3 sequence: CASSPPRGGYEQYF. The CDR3 DNA reads TGTGCCAGCTCACCACCCCGCGGGGGCTACGAGCAGTACTTC.

In its sample, this clone was seen once. The CDR3 bases are TGTGCCAGCAGCTTAGCCATAGAGGGCTACGAGCAGTACTTC. Translation: CASSLAIEGYEQYF. V and J are TRBV11-2 and TRBJ2-7; a weak D match, TRBD2 (5 bases). V shed 1 base and J shed 3 bases, with 10 bases lying between them. This CDR3 is 14 amino acids long. Germline CDR1 SGHAT, CDR2 FQNNGV. The variable domain in full, with the rest retrieved from reference TRBV11-2 and TRBJ2-7, is EAGVAQSPRYKIIEKRQSVAFWCNPISGHATLYWYQQILGQGPKLLIQFQNNGVVDDSQLPKDRFSAERLKGVDSTLKIQPAKLEDSAVYLCASSLAIEGYEQYFGPGTRLTVT.

This clone was found once. Here the CDR3 reads CASRAGGNTEAFF. CDR3 nucleotides: TGTGCCAGTAGGGCAGGGGGCAACACTGAAGCTTTCTTT. The chain recombines TRBV19 with TRBJ1-1; 8 bases match TRBD1. Trimming at V came to 6 bases and at J to 2 bases, leaving 2 bases not matched to a gene. Per germline, CDR1 LNHDA and CDR2 SQIVND (reference sequence). CDR3 size: 13 residues.

This clone was counted a single time. The chain links TRBV6-5 to TRBJ1-3; D gene ambiguous. The length of the CDR3 is 14 residues. Germline lookup yields CDR1 MNHEY and CDR2 SVGAGI. Trimming removed 8 bases at V and 0 bases at J, with 11 bases between. The CDR3 spells CASVSQASGNTIYF. As DNA, the CDR3 is TGTGCCAGCGTGTCGCAGGCCTCTGGAAACACCATATATTTT.

The chain has TRBV5-1 and TRBJ1-1; perhaps TRBD1 as D (6 bases). Germline V gives CDR1 SGHRS, CDR2 YFSETQ. Trimming shortened V by 0 bases and J by 1 base, and 13 bases separated the two germline ends. The CDR3 contains 16 residues. The CDR3 region has the DNA TGCGCCAGCAGCTTGGTCTCCAGGGGTGGGAACACTGAAGCTTTCTTT. Translated, it gives CASSLVSRGGNTEAFF.

V and J are TRBV5-4 and TRBJ1-2, with D possibly TRBD1 on 6 matching bases. The ends were cut back, 4 bases at V and 4 bases at J, with 14 bases in the middle. The CDR3 spans 14 residues. Germline V gives CDR1 SGHNT, CDR2 YYREEE (reference sequence). This CDR3 reads CASSEIGGLYGYTF. CDR3 bases: TGTGCCAGCAGCGAAATCGGGGGGCTCTATGGCTACACCTTC.

This chain links TRBV7-8 with TRBJ1-1, with a tentative D call TRBD1 (5 bases). This CDR3 contains 14 residues. Germline V lookup: CDR1 SGHVS, CDR2 FQNEAQ. Trimming stripped 1 base from V and 2 bases from J, with 8 bases between. CDR3 protein: CASSLGTSNTEAFF. CDR3 in DNA: TGTGCCAGCAGCTTAGGGACATCTAACACTGAAGCTTTCTTT.

The V and J genes are TRBV7-3 and TRBJ1-1; a possible D gene is TRBD1 (5 bases). The germline gives CDR1 SGHTA, CDR2 FQGTGA. This CDR3 spans 12 amino acids. Deletions cut 3 bases from V and 11 bases from J, with 13 bases between. The CDR3 nucleotides read TGTGCCAGCAGCTTCGGAGGCGGGACGGCTTTCTTT. Its translation: CASSFGGGTAFF.